These 26 T cell receptor beta chains were all obtained from the same sample, sequenced in a study of cytomegalovirus exposure and HLA in healthy donors. Researchers ran the PCR with 60 Vbeta and 13 Jbeta primers. Libraries were prepared by immunoSEQ multiplex PCR; TCRdb keeps only in-frame clonotypes and omits some of them. The table has around 180,000 clones, around 85% seen once. Sequenced: PBMCs. The receptors originated from a boy aged 2 to 10 in good health and CMV-seronegative.

The chain employs TRBV30 and TRBJ1-1; possibly TRBD1 for D (5 bases). The V end was cut by 5 bases, the J end by 4 bases, with 14 bases between. The CDR3 extends over 13 amino acids. The V gene's germline CDR1 is GTSNPN and CDR2 SVGIG (reference sequence). The CDR3 loop is CAWESREGTEAFF. Written as DNA, the CDR3 is TGTGCCTGGGAGTCCAGGGAGGGCACTGAAGCTTTCTTT.

The V and J genes are TRBV19 and TRBJ1-1, with a tentative D call TRBD1 (6 bases). Trimming cost V 6 bases and J 10 bases, with 18 bases left between them. The germline V gene encodes CDR1 LNHDA and CDR2 SQIVND (reference sequence). The CDR3 loop spans 13 amino acids. CDR3 protein: CASRSRGPRSAFF. Written as DNA, the CDR3 is TGTGCCAGTAGAAGCAGGGGTCCAAGGTCAGCTTTCTTT.

This chain links TRBV5-6 with TRBJ2-7, with D possibly TRBD2 on 5 matching bases. The CDR3 is 14 residues long. Germline-derived CDR1 and CDR2 are SGHDT and YYEEEE. Trimming cost V 4 bases and J 3 bases, with 14 bases left between them. Here the CDR3 reads CASSPGPGFYEQYV. The CDR3, as DNA: TGTGCCAGCAGCCCCGGGCCGGGATTCTACGAGCAGTACGTC.

V and J are TRBV7-9 and TRBJ2-3, with unresolved D. Germline assignment: CDR1 SEHNR and CDR2 FQNEAQ (reference sequence). The CDR3 sequence is 14 residues long. The V and J ends lost 5 bases and 3 bases respectively, with 12 bases between them. CDR3 in amino acids: CASSIRATTDTQYF. CDR3 coding DNA: TGTGCCAGCAGCATAAGAGCCACTACAGATACGCAGTATTTT. Drawing the rest from reference TRBV7-9 and TRBJ2-3, the complete variable domain is DTGVSQNPRHKITKRGQNVTFRCDPISEHNRLYWYRQTLGQGPEFLTYFQNEAQLEKSRLLSDRFSAERPKGSFSTLEIQRTEQGDSAMYLCASSIRATTDTQYFGPGTRLTVL.

The J gene is TRBJ1-2, the V gene TRBV28; no firm D call. Germline assignment: CDR1 MDHEN and CDR2 SYDVKM. The CDR3 runs 11 residues. Trimming took off 7 bases at V and 1 base at J, with 4 bases between the two ends. DNA of the CDR3: TGTGCCAGCAAGCTTAACTATGGCTACACCTTC. Its translation: CASKLNYGYTF.

The J gene is TRBJ2-5, the V gene TRBV14; weak D call: TRBD1 (6 bases). Looked up from germline, CDR1 is SGHDN and CDR2 is FVKESK. V was pared by 3 bases and J by 5 bases, with 10 bases between. This CDR3 has 13 residues. CDR3 sequence reads: CASSHTGSETQYF. The CDR3 region has the DNA TGTGCCAGCAGCCATACAGGGTCGGAGACCCAGTACTTC.

This chain's CDR3 is CASSLSGRFNSPLHF. CDR3 DNA: TGTGCCAGCAGCTTATCAGGGCGGTTCAATTCACCCCTCCACTTT. The chain joins TRBV7-8 to TRBJ1-6; TRBD1 might be the D (5 bases). CDR1 is SGHVS, CDR2 FQNEAQ, per germline. V was shortened by 2 bases and J by 7 bases, with 12 bases between the two germline ends. The CDR3 spans 15 residues.

Worth noting for this clone: A junction boundary mismatches the germline segment, possibly from a read error. The CDR3 nucleotides read TGTGCCAGCAGCCTGGGGCCCGACAGGGGGCAGAGTTACTTC. It encodes CASSLGPDRGQSYF. This chain joins TRBV28 and TRBJ1-2; 10 positions match TRBD1. This CDR3 region has 14 residues. Germline CDR1 and CDR2: MDHEN and SYDVKM.

V usage is TRBV10-3 and J usage is TRBJ1-3; a possible D gene is TRBD1 (6 bases). CDR1 is ENHRY and CDR2 is SYGVKD in the germline V gene. The V and J ends lost 5 bases and 0 bases respectively, with 17 bases between them. The CDR3 has 17 amino acids. CDR3 DNA sequence: TGTGCCATCAGTTTGGGGGGGCCTGTCTCCTCTGGAAACACCATATATTTT. Amino acid sequence: CAISLGGPVSSGNTIYF.

The V gene is TRBV6-5, the J gene TRBJ1-1; D is unclear. This CDR3 spans 11 amino acids. Trimming removed 6 bases from V and 8 bases from J, with 10 bases in between. Looked up from germline, CDR1 is MNHEY and CDR2 is SVGAGI. The CDR3 DNA reads TGTGCCAGCAGCAAAGGAGGAGAAGCTTTCTTT. Its protein is CASSKGGEAFF.

The chain is built from TRBV5-1 and TRBJ2-1; the D gene is possibly TRBD2 (5 bases). Trimming stripped 3 bases from V and 8 bases from J, with 24 bases between. Germline V gene data show CDR1 as SGHRS and CDR2 as YFSETQ. The CDR3 is 17 residues long. CDR3 coding DNA: TGCGCCAGCAGCTCTGATGGACTCAGGTTAGTGTTCGATGAGCAGTTCTTC. Its protein product is CASSSDGLRLVFDEQFF.

The chain has TRBV2 and TRBJ2-1; no firm D call. V was shortened by 7 bases and J by 0 bases, with 16 bases between the two germline ends. Germline CDR1 and CDR2: SNHLY and FYNNEI. The CDR3 length is 16 residues. The CDR3 sequence: CASILAQTSSYNEQFF. The DNA for the CDR3 is TGTGCCAGCATCTTGGCACAAACCAGCTCCTACAATGAGCAGTTCTTC.

The sample holds one count of this clone. The chain joins TRBV6-1 to TRBJ1-1; possible D gene TRBD1, 5 bases. The germline gives CDR1 MNHNS, CDR2 SASEGT. Trimming cost V 7 bases and J 5 bases, with 17 bases left between them. This CDR3 has 14 amino acids. CDR3 region: CASTRPGGETEAFF. In nucleotides, the CDR3 is TGTGCCAGCACTCGTCCGGGGGGTGAGACTGAAGCTTTCTTT.

This rearrangement joins TRBV10-2 to TRBJ2-1, with 8 bases identical to TRBD2. V lost 2 bases and J lost 7; bases outside the gene matches: 7. The length of the CDR3 is 15 residues. Germline-derived CDR1 and CDR2 are WSHSY and SAAADI. DNA of the CDR3: TGCGCCAGCAGTGAGATCCTAGCGGGCTTGAATGAGCAGTTCTTC. Translated, it gives CASSEILAGLNEQFF.

The chain recombines TRBV11-2 with TRBJ2-5, with 7 bases fitting TRBD2. The CDR3 totals 16 residues. Germline trimming cut 3 bases from V and 7 bases from J; bases unmatched to any gene: 14. Germline V gene lookup returns CDR1 SGHAT and CDR2 FQNNGV. CDR3 residues: CASSFQRAGPRGTQYF. The CDR3, as DNA: TGTGCCAGCAGCTTCCAGAGAGCGGGACCTCGCGGGACCCAGTACTTC.

The chain joins TRBV10-3 to TRBJ1-2; D remains unclear. V lost 4 bases and J 5 bases, leaving 8 bases between the germline ends. Germline assignment: CDR1 ENHRY and CDR2 SYGVKD. The CDR3 sequence is 12 residues long. The CDR3 nucleotides read TGTGCCATCAGTGTGTCGGAGTATGGCTACACCTTC. Its protein product is CAISVSEYGYTF.

This clone showed up just a few times. V gene TRBV7-9 combines with J gene TRBJ1-1, with TRBD1 matching over 8 bases. V lost 5 bases and J lost 4; bases outside the gene matches: 9. The CDR3 totals 15 residues. The germline V gene has CDR1 SEHNR and CDR2 FQNEAQ (reference sequence). CDR3 DNA sequence: TGTGCCAGCAGCATCCTACAGGGGGAGAGCACTGAAGCTTTCTTT. The encoded protein is CASSILQGESTEAFF.

The chain is built from TRBV10-2 and TRBJ2-1, with D uncertain. The CDR3 consists of 14 residues. The V gene's germline CDR1 is WSHSY and CDR2 SAAADI. In nucleotides, the CDR3 is TGCGCTACTCTTGCCCTAGTCTCCTACAATGAGCAGTTCTTC. This encodes CATLALVSYNEQFF.

This sequence joins TRBV6-1 and TRBJ2-3; 13 positions match TRBD2. This CDR3 region has 16 residues. From germline, CDR1 is MNHNS and CDR2 SASEGT. V lost 4 bases to trimming and J lost 8 bases; unmatched junction nucleotides: 9. The CDR3 DNA sequence: TGTGCCAGCAGTGGGACTAGCGGGGGCATCCGAGGTACGCAGTATTTT. Translated: CASSGTSGGIRGTQYF.

Only one count was recorded for this clone. This chain joins TRBV19 and TRBJ2-2; D remains ambiguous. The germline V gene encodes CDR1 LNHDA and CDR2 SQIVND (reference sequence). Trimming took 5 bases from V and 0 from J, leaving 10 bases between them. The CDR3 extends over 15 amino acids. The CDR3 DNA follows: TGTGCCAGTAGTCTTCCAAGCGCGAACACCGGGGAGCTGTTTTTT. Encoded protein: CASSLPSANTGELFF. The full variable domain, with the rest looked up from reference TRBV19 and TRBJ2-2, is DGGITQSPKYLFRKEGQNVTLSCEQNLNHDAMYWYRQDPGQGLRLIYYSQIVNDFQKGDIAEGYSVSREKKESFPLTVTSAQKNPTAFYLCASSLPSANTGELFFGEGSRLTVL.

V usage is TRBV5-6 and J usage is TRBJ2-7; 7 bases are shared with TRBD2. V shed 4 bases and J 0 bases; nucleotides not matched to a gene: 4. Germline-derived CDR1 and CDR2 are SGHDT and YYEEEE. This CDR3 has 14 residues. This CDR3 reads CASSLWTSSYEQYF. The DNA for the CDR3 is TGTGCCAGCAGCCTTTGGACTAGCTCCTACGAGCAGTACTTC.

This chain joins TRBV6-1 and TRBJ2-7, with 7 positions matching TRBD1. The V gene end was trimmed by 4 bases and the J gene end by 6 bases; junction bases not matched to a gene: 6. The germline gives CDR1 MNHNS, CDR2 SASEGT. The CDR3 covers 13 residues. The DNA for the CDR3 is TGTGCCAGCAGTGCACTACAGGGGAGCGAGCAGTACTTC. It codes for CASSALQGSEQYF.

The J gene is TRBJ2-7, the V gene TRBV9; 7 bases match TRBD2. The germline V gene has CDR1 SGDLS and CDR2 YYNGEE. V was clipped by 4 bases and J by 3 bases; unmatched bases: 7. The CDR3 covers 14 residues. The CDR3 spells CASSSTSDFYEQYF. As DNA, the CDR3 is TGTGCCAGCAGCTCCACTAGCGATTTCTACGAGCAGTACTTC.

V is TRBV2 and J is TRBJ2-2; weak D call: TRBD1 (5 bases). This CDR3 spans 13 amino acids. Deletions cut 4 bases from V and 8 bases from J, with 11 bases between. Per the germline V gene, CDR1 is SNHLY and CDR2 is FYNNEI. Written as DNA, the CDR3 is TGTGCCAGCAGTGTTACCCAGGGAGGGGAGCTGTTTTTT. Translating it yields CASSVTQGGELFF.

The V gene is TRBV6-1, the J gene TRBJ2-2; D is ambiguous. The length of the CDR3 is 16 residues. The germline V gene has CDR1 MNHNS and CDR2 SASEGT. Trimming stripped 4 bases from V and 7 bases from J, with 19 bases between. CDR3 amino acids: CASSASPGVLGGELFF. CDR3 sequence (DNA): TGTGCCAGCAGTGCCTCCCCAGGTGTTTTAGGCGGGGAGCTGTTTTTT.

V usage is TRBV5-1 and J usage is TRBJ2-1, with 9 bases lining up with TRBD2. Germline CDR1 is SGHRS and CDR2 is YFSETQ. This CDR3 spans 14 amino acids. V shed 4 bases, J shed 6 bases, and the junction held 5 bases outside the gene matches. The DNA of the CDR3 is TGCGCCAGCAGCACTGCGGGGGGGCTCAATGAGCAGTTCTTC. It codes for CASSTAGGLNEQFF.